The 28 T cell receptor beta chains listed next were all sequenced from one sample in a study of blood T cells in healthy people across ages. Together with a sample-barcoded 5' primer, a J-beta primer mix was included in a second PCR lasting about 6 to 11 cycles. MiXCR, run by TCRdb on the 5' RACE reads, gives a single entry per CDR3 protein. The data contain about 1 million distinct CDR3 sequences, 40% to 55% of them singletons. The sample taken for sequencing was blood. These receptors were taken from a woman aged 55-70 years in good health.

In its sample, this clonotype was seen a few times. The chain employs TRBV6-6 and TRBJ2-7; tentative D call: TRBD2 (7 bases). The J call may be mistaken, given a closer DNA end match to TRBJ2-5. Per germline, CDR1 MNHNY and CDR2 SVGAGI (reference sequence). This CDR3 has 16 residues. The CDR3 spells CASSTFRGGFRETQYF. CDR3 DNA: TGTGCCAGCAGCACCTTTAGGGGGGGGTTCAGAGAGACCCAGTACTTC.

In DNA, the CDR3 is TGTGCCAGCAGCCCTTCGGGCCAGCGAGGACAAGAGACCCAGTACTTC. It codes for CASSPSGQRGQETQYF. The chain carries TRBV12-3 or TRBV12-4 and TRBJ2-5; no clear D. The CDR3 length is 16 residues. Trimming pared 6 bases from V and 2 bases from J, leaving 19 bases between.

The chain couples TRBV29-1 to TRBJ2-3, with D hard to call. Trimming took off 3 bases at V and 5 bases at J, with 9 bases between the two ends. Germline lookup yields CDR1 SQVTM and CDR2 ANQGSEA. CDR3 length: 12 amino acids. The CDR3 reads CSVDYARDTQYF. The DNA of the CDR3 is TGCAGCGTTGACTACGCTCGAGATACGCAGTATTTT.

This clonotype has a handful of counts. The chain links TRBV29-1 to TRBJ2-5; D possibly corresponds to TRBD2 (7 bases). Trimming removed 8 bases at V and 5 bases at J, with 15 bases between. The germline V gene encodes CDR1 SQVTM and CDR2 ANQGSEA. The CDR3 consists of 12 residues. CDR3 loop: CSPVGGDETQYF. The CDR3 nucleotides are TGCAGCCCAGTAGGGGGGGACGAGACCCAGTACTTC.

The rearrangement links TRBV27 to TRBJ1-1; D possibly corresponds to TRBD1 (5 bases). Germline assignment: CDR1 MNHEY and CDR2 SMNVEV (reference sequence). The CDR3 totals 15 residues. Trimming removed 0 bases at V and 1 base at J, with 9 bases between. The CDR3 nucleotides are TGTGCCAGCAGTTTATCGGGGGTTGCGAACACTGAAGCTTTCTTT. It specifies CASSLSGVANTEAFF.

This clonotype was seen more than once but under ten times. The rearrangement joins TRBV20-1 to TRBJ2-7; 8 nucleotides line up with TRBD2. The junction had 8 bases not matched to a gene; V was cut back by 3 bases and J by 4 bases. CDR3 size: 14 residues. Germline CDR1 is DFQATT and CDR2 is SNEGSKA (reference sequence). In DNA, the CDR3 is TGCAGTGCTAGGCCCCAGCGGGAGTGGTACGAGCAGTACTTC. Translated: CSARPQREWYEQYF.

As for this clonotype: At one end the junction does not follow the germline gene, possibly because of a read error. The chain links TRBV20-1 to TRBJ1-2; unclear D gene. CDR1 is DFQATT, CDR2 SNEGSKA, per germline (reference sequence). This CDR3 contains 12 residues. CDR3 sequence: CSVRAMGGGYTF. In nucleotides, the CDR3 is TGCAGTGTTAGAGCTATGGGAGGCGGCTACACCTTC.

This clonotype was recorded a few times. The chain joins TRBV28 to TRBJ1-2, with D hard to call. This CDR3 region has 11 residues. Per germline, CDR1 MDHEN and CDR2 SYDVKM. Trimming shortened V by 8 bases and J by 4 bases, and 8 bases separated the two germline ends. CDR3 region: CASFEIYGYTF. CDR3 DNA: TGTGCCAGCTTCGAAATCTATGGCTACACCTTC.

This clonotype turned up a few times. The rearrangement links TRBV9 to TRBJ2-3, with 7 bases that match TRBD2. The CDR3 is 16 residues long. Germline V gives CDR1 SGDLS, CDR2 YYNGEE. V was pared by 0 bases and J by 0 bases, with 4 bases of the junction left unmatched. CDR3 amino acids: CASSVGHGRSTDTQYF. The CDR3 bases are TGTGCCAGCAGCGTAGGTCACGGGAGGAGCACAGATACGCAGTATTTT.

This clonotype has a count of ten or more. V usage is TRBV10-3 and J usage is TRBJ2-7; the D gene could be TRBD1 or TRBD2 (5 bases each). The CDR3 loop spans 14 amino acids. Deletions cut 3 bases from V and 3 bases from J, with 12 bases between. CDR1 and CDR2 from the germline V gene are ENHRY and SYGVKD. CDR3 protein: CAISDRWGIYEQYF. The CDR3 DNA reads as TGTGCCATCAGTGACAGGTGGGGGATCTACGAGCAGTACTTC.

V is TRBV20-1 and J is TRBJ2-1; 7 bases map to TRBD2. Trimming at V came to 4 bases and at J to 9 bases, leaving 3 bases not matched to a gene. Germline loops: CDR1 DFQATT, CDR2 SNEGSKA (reference sequence). CDR3 length: 11 amino acids. CDR3 coding DNA: TGCAGTGCTATGCGGGAGTGTGAGCAGTTCTTC. Protein: CSAMRECEQFF.

This clonotype was counted at least ten times. The chain is built from TRBV3-1 and TRBJ2-7, with TRBD1 identical over 7 bases. From germline, CDR1 is LGHDT and CDR2 YNNKEL (reference sequence). This CDR3 spans 13 amino acids. The ends lost 1 base at V and 3 bases at J; junction bases unmatched: 0. The CDR3 DNA is TGTGCCAGCAGCCAAGGGGACAGCTACGAGCAGTACTTC. Translated, it gives CASSQGDSYEQYF.

A remark on this clonotype: A read error may be the cause here, since a much bigger clone is one base away. The chain uses TRBV6-2 or TRBV6-3 and TRBJ2-1, with D perhaps TRBD2 (7 bases). V shed 1 base and J shed 6 bases, with 19 bases lying between them. Germline V CDR1 and CDR2: MNHEY, SVGEGT. The CDR3 has 17 amino acids. In DNA, the CDR3 is TGTGCCAGCAGTTACTTCGGGGGGCGCCTCCTACGCAATGAGCAGTTCTTC. Its protein is CASSYFGGRLLRNEQFF.

J is TRBJ2-2 and V is TRBV20-1; D ambiguous. The germline gives CDR1 DFQATT, CDR2 SNEGSKA (reference sequence). The ends were cut back, 4 bases at V and 4 bases at J, with 13 bases in the middle. The CDR3 covers 14 residues. The CDR3 DNA reads as TGCAGTGCTACCGTCGGCGGCCCCACCGGGGAGCTGTTTTTT. Protein: CSATVGGPTGELFF.

The CDR3 nucleotides are TGTGCCAGCAGTTCAGTTTACAAAAACATTCAGTACTTC. It codes for CASSSVYKNIQYF. The V gene is TRBV28, the J gene TRBJ2-4; D is unclear. V dropped 4 bases and J dropped 3 bases, with 7 bases sitting between them. Per germline, CDR1 MDHEN and CDR2 SYDVKM. This CDR3 has 13 amino acids.

The gene calls are TRBV10-2 and TRBJ2-1; TRBD1 aligns across 9 bases. With 3 bases clipped from V and 4 bases from J, the junction kept 4 bases outside the gene matches. The CDR3 covers 15 residues. Germline loops: CDR1 WSHSY, CDR2 SAAADI. CDR3 residues: CASSERTGVYNEQFF. CDR3 sequence (DNA): TGCGCCAGCAGTGAACGGACAGGGGTTTACAATGAGCAGTTCTTC.

V gene TRBV20-1 combines with J gene TRBJ2-7, with TRBD1 matching 8 bases. Germline V gives CDR1 DFQATT, CDR2 SNEGSKA (reference sequence). Losses at the gene ends were 0 bases for V and 3 bases for J; bases not matched to a gene: 4. The CDR3 is made up of 14 amino acids. CDR3 loop: CSARDAGGYYEQYF. The CDR3 bases are TGCAGTGCTAGAGATGCAGGGGGCTACTACGAGCAGTACTTC.

The rearrangement links TRBV29-1 to TRBJ2-3, with D possibly called TRBD1 or TRBD2 (8 bases each). The CDR3 extends over 17 amino acids. The germline V gene encodes CDR1 SQVTM and CDR2 ANQGSEA. The V gene lost 7 bases and the J gene lost 4 bases, with 27 bases spanning the gap. The CDR3 sequence is CSAGQGGPGLAPDTQYF. For the CDR3, the DNA is TGCAGCGCAGGACAGGGAGGGCCAGGACTAGCCCCAGATACGCAGTATTTT.

Points on this clonotype: A much larger clonotype is one base distant, so this may be a read error. The rearrangement joins TRBV28 to TRBJ2-7, with TRBD1 identical over 11 bases. J was trimmed by 5 bases and V by 11 bases; bases with no gene match: 11. This CDR3 is built from 14 residues. Germline V gives CDR1 MDHEN, CDR2 SYDVKM. The CDR3: CAGTGTGGPNEQYF. In nucleotides, the CDR3 is TGTGCCGGCACCGGGACAGGGGGGCCCAACGAGCAGTACTTC.

This clonotype was counted a few times. The V and J genes are TRBV4-2 and TRBJ2-3; D is ambiguous. The CDR3 has 15 residues. Trimming removed 1 base from V and 4 bases from J, with 12 bases in between. Germline CDR1 reads LGHNA; CDR2 reads YNFKEQ. The CDR3 sequence: CASSQGASMADTQYF. The CDR3, as DNA: TGTGCCAGCAGCCAAGGGGCTAGTATGGCAGATACGCAGTATTTT.

The CDR3 coding sequence is TGTGCCTGGAACAGGGCCCAATACAATGAGCAGTTCTTC. Residues: CAWNRAQYNEQFF. The V gene is TRBV30, the J gene TRBJ2-1; possible D gene TRBD1, 6 bases. The CDR3 covers 13 residues. The V end was cut by 4 bases, the J end by 4 bases, with 11 bases between. The germline V gene has CDR1 GTSNPN and CDR2 SVGIG (reference sequence).

The chain is built from TRBV7-2 and TRBJ2-7; a weak D match, TRBD1 (8 bases). V shed 5 bases and J shed 3 bases, with 23 bases lying between them. The V gene's germline CDR1 is SGHTA and CDR2 FQGNSA. This CDR3 has 17 amino acids. CDR3 DNA: TGTGCCAGCAGCCGATATGGACAGGGAGGGAGTAGCTACGAGCAGTACTTC. Residues: CASSRYGQGGSSYEQYF.

This clonotype was observed many times. The rearrangement joins TRBV6-6 to TRBJ2-7; TRBD2 matches at 11 bases. This CDR3 is 13 amino acids long. Germline V gives CDR1 MNHNY, CDR2 SVGAGI (reference sequence). The V and J ends lost 7 bases and 11 bases, in that order; junction bases with no gene match: 10. The CDR3 loop is CASNPGLAARKYF. The CDR3 region has the DNA TGTGCCAGCAACCCGGGACTAGCGGCCAGAAAGTACTTC.

This clonotype came up a few times. CDR3 DNA: TGCGCCAGCAGCTTGGTGACTAGCGGGAGCTACAATGAGCAGTTCTTC. Its translation: CASSLVTSGSYNEQFF. This chain joins TRBV5-1 and TRBJ2-1, with 12 bases matching TRBD2. V dropped 0 bases and J dropped 3; count of bases not matched to a gene: 1. Germline values: CDR1 SGHRS, CDR2 YFSETQ. The CDR3 totals 16 residues.

V and J are TRBV12-3 or TRBV12-4 and TRBJ2-3, with D hard to call. Between the trimmed V and J ends, which lost 6 bases and 7 bases, there was a span of 20 bases. The CDR3 runs 15 residues. The CDR3 protein is CASSNTASHEHTQYF. Written as DNA, the CDR3 is TGTGCCAGCAGCAATACTGCCTCCCACGAACATACGCAGTATTTT.

This clonotype came up once. V and J are TRBV6-2 or TRBV6-3 and TRBJ1-5; TRBD1 aligns across 10 bases. After removal of 3 bases from V and 1 base from J, the junction contained 21 bases not matched to a gene. The CDR3 totals 22 residues. CDR1 and CDR2 from the germline V gene are MNHEY and SVGEGT. The CDR3 DNA follows: TGTGCCAGCAGTTATACACCTTCTCTTGGGACAGGGGCCGCATGGAGCAATCAGCCCCAGCATTTT. Translating gives CASSYTPSLGTGAAWSNQPQHF.

The chain recombines TRBV5-6 with TRBJ2-3; D unclear. Germline CDR1 reads SGHDT; CDR2 reads YYEEEE. The length of the CDR3 is 17 residues. Trimming shortened V by 6 bases and J by 1 base, and 21 bases separated the two germline ends. The CDR3 loop is CASTILKNSLRTDTQYF. CDR3 sequence (DNA): TGTGCCAGCACAATTCTTAAGAATAGCTTACGCACAGATACGCAGTATTTT.

V gene TRBV29-1 combines with J gene TRBJ1-5, with D perhaps TRBD1 (5 bases). The V gene's germline CDR1 is SQVTM and CDR2 ANQGSEA. With 6 bases removed from V and 8 bases from J, the gap between germline ends came to 11 bases. The CDR3 is made up of 11 amino acids. This chain's CDR3 is CSVSGMEPQHF. As DNA, the CDR3 is TGCAGCGTGTCAGGGATGGAGCCCCAGCATTTT.